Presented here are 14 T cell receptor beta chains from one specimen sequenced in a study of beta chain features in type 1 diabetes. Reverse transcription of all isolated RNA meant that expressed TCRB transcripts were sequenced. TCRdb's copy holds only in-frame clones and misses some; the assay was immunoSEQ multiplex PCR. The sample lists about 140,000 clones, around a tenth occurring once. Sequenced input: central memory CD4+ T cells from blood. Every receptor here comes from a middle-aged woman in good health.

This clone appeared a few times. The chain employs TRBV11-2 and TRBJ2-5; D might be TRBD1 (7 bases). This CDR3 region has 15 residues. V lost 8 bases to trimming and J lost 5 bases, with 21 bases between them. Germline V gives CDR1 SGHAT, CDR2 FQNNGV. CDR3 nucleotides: TGTGCCAGCCTCAGGGGGGTCTCGGGTGAGGAGACCCAGTACTTC. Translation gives CASLRGVSGEETQYF.

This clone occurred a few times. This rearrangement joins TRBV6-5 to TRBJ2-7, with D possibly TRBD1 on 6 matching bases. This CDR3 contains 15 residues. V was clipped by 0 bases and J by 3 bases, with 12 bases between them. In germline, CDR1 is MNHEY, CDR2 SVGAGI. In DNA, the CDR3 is TGTGCCAGCAGTTACTCAGGGGGAGATAGCTACGAGCAGTACTTC. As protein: CASSYSGGDSYEQYF.

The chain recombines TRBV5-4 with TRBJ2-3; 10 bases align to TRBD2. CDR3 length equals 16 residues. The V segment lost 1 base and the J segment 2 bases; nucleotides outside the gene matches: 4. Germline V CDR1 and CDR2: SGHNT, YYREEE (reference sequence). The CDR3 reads CASSLRLAGDTDTQYF. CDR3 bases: TGTGCCAGCAGCTTGAGGCTAGCGGGGGACACAGATACGCAGTATTTT.

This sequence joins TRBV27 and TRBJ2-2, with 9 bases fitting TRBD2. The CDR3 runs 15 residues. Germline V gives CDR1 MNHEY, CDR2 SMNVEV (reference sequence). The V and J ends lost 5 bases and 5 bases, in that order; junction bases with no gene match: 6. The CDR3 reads CASSVAGAVTGELFF. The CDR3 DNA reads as TGTGCCAGCAGTGTAGCGGGGGCCGTGACCGGGGAGCTGTTTTTT.

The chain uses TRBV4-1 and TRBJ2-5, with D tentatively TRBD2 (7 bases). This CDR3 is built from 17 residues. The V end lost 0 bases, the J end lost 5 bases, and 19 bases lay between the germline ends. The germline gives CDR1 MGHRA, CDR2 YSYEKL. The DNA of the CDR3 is TGCGCCAGCAGCCAAGAGGGGGCGGGAGTAAGGGGGGAGACCCAGTACTTC. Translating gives CASSQEGAGVRGETQYF.

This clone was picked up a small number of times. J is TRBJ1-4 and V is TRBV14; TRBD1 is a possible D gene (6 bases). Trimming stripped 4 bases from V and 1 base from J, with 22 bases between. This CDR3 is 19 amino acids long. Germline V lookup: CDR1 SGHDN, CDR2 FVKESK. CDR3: CASSPLTGRGDGTNEKLFF. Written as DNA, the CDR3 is TGTGCCAGCAGCCCACTCACCGGCAGGGGTGATGGAACTAATGAAAAACTGTTTTTT.

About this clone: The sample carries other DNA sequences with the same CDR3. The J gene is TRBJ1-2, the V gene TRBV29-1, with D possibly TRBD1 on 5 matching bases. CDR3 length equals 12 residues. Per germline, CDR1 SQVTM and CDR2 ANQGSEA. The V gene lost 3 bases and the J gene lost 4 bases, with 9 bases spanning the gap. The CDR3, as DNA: TGCAGCGTTGACCGGGGGGGCTATGGCTACACCTTC. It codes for CSVDRGGYGYTF.

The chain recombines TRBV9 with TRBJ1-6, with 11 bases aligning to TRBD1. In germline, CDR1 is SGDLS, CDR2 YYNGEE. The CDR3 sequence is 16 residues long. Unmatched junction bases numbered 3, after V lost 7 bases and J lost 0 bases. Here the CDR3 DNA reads TGTGCCAGCGGACAGGGGGCTACCTCCTATAATTCACCCCTCCACTTT. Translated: CASGQGATSYNSPLHF.

The CDR3 reads CASSGAGFPDTQYF. The CDR3 coding sequence is TGTGCCAGCAGCGGTGCGGGGTTCCCAGATACGCAGTATTTT. The V gene is TRBV9, the J gene TRBJ2-3, with D perhaps TRBD2 (6 bases). Trimming cost V 3 bases and J 4 bases, with 12 bases left between them. Germline CDR1 SGDLS, CDR2 YYNGEE. CDR3 length equals 14 residues.

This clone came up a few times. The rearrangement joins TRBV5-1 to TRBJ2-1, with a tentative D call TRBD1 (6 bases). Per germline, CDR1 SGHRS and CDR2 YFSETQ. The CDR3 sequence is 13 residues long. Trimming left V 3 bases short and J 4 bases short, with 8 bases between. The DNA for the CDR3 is TGCGCCAGCAGCTGGACAGAATACAATGAGCAGTTCTTC. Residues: CASSWTEYNEQFF.

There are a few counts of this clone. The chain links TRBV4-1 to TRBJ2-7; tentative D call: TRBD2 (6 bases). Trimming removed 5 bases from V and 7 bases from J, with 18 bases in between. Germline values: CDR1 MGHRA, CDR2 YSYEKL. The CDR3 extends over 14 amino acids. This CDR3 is CASSSPIPGGEQYF. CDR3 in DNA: TGCGCCAGCAGCTCGCCCATACCCGGAGGGGAGCAGTACTTC.

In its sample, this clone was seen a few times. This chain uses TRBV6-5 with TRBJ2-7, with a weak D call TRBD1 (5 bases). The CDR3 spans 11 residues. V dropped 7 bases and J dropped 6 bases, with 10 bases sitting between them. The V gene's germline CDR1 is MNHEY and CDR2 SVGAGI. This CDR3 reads CASIERGEQYF. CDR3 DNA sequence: TGTGCCAGCATCGAAAGGGGCGAGCAGTACTTC.

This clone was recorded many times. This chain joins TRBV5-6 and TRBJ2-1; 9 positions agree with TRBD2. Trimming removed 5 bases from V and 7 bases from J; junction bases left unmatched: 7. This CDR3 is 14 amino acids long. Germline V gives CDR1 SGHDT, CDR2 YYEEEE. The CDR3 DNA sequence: TGTGCCAGCAGGGGGACTAGCAGGGCAAATGAGCAGTTCTTC. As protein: CASRGTSRANEQFF.

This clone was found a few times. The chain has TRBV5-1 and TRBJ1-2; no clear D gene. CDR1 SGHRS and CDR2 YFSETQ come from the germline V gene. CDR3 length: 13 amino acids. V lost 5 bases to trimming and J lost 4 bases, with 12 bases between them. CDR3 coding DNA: TGCGCCAGCAGACCTGACACGTCCTATGGCTACACCTTC. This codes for CASRPDTSYGYTF.